Following are 13 T cell receptor beta chains from one sample sequenced in a study of shared clonotypes between healthy human individuals. Clones were sequenced by immunoSEQ multiplex PCR, and TCRdb holds only the in-frame ones, with some missing. Among 490,000 or so clones, less than 80% were seen once, and the ten largest hold 10% to 15%. Sequenced material: PBMCs. Receptors originate from a woman between 35 and 50 years old in good health. Some clones in this sample may be carry-over from other donors' samples.

A few counts support this clone. DNA of the CDR3: TGTGCCAGTAGCGGGAGGGTGGCCGGGGAGCTGTTTTTT. It translates to CASSGRVAGELFF. This chain connects TRBV6-6 to TRBJ2-2, with 11 bases identical to TRBD2. Per the germline V gene, CDR1 is MNHNY and CDR2 is SVGAGI (reference sequence). J was trimmed by 6 bases and V by 9 bases; bases with no gene match: 3. CDR3 length equals 13 residues.

V is TRBV5-3 and J is TRBJ1-1, with unresolved D. TRBV5-3 is treated as an ORF (open reading frame) with a function not yet certain. V was shortened by 8 bases and J by 0 bases, with 20 bases between the two germline ends. The CDR3 consists of 16 residues. The CDR3 spells CASTILSVGLNTEAFF. CDR3 bases: TGTGCCAGCACCATTCTCTCGGTTGGTTTGAACACTGAAGCTTTCTTT.

The rearrangement links TRBV18 to TRBJ2-3, with D maybe TRBD2 (6 bases). The CDR3 runs to 18 residues. Germline V gene data show CDR1 as KGHSH and CDR2 as LQKENI. V dropped 0 bases and J dropped 0 bases, with 16 bases sitting between them. The CDR3 coding sequence is TGTGCCAGCTCACCACCCTTTAGCGGAAAAATGAGCACAGATACGCAGTATTTT. The encoded protein is CASSPPFSGKMSTDTQYF.

This chain joins TRBV27 and TRBJ2-7, with 11 bases lining up with TRBD2. Looked up from germline, CDR1 is MNHEY and CDR2 is SMNVEV (reference sequence). The CDR3 totals 16 residues. Trimming at V came to 5 bases and at J to 2 bases, leaving 8 bases not matched to a gene. CDR3 sequence (DNA): TGTGCCAGCAGTCCATCAGCGGGACTAGCGGCCTACGAGCAGTACTTC. Translation: CASSPSAGLAAYEQYF.

This clone has just a few counts. V is TRBV28 and J is TRBJ2-1, with D perhaps matching TRBD2 (5 bases). This CDR3 is built from 14 residues. The germline V gene has CDR1 MDHEN and CDR2 SYDVKM. Trimming cost V 3 bases and J 1 base, with 7 bases left between them. The CDR3 DNA reads as TGTGCCAGCAGTTTCCGGGGTTCCTACAATGAGCAGTTCTTC. It encodes CASSFRGSYNEQFF.

Remarks on this clone: A far larger clone is off by one base, so a read error is likely. V and J are TRBV30 and TRBJ1-1, with D maybe TRBD1 (6 bases). V was pared by 2 bases and J by 7 bases, with 11 bases between. The CDR3 loop spans 12 amino acids. The germline gives CDR1 GTSNPN, CDR2 SVGIG (reference sequence). CDR3 loop: CAWSRQADEAFF. For the CDR3, the DNA is TGTGCCTGGAGTAGACAGGCGGATGAAGCTTTCTTT.

The rearrangement joins TRBV10-1 to TRBJ2-7; TRBD1 or TRBD2 may be the D gene (7 bases each). CDR1 is WNHNN, CDR2 SYGVQD, per germline (reference sequence). V was shortened by 5 bases and J by 5 bases, with 19 bases between the two germline ends. The CDR3 covers 15 residues. The CDR3 nucleotides are TGCGCCAGCAGTCCCAGGGGGGGACCCTATAACGAGCAGTACTTC. Translation gives CASSPRGGPYNEQYF.

The chain uses TRBV9 and TRBJ1-4; D is perhaps TRBD1 (5 bases). The germline V and J ends were trimmed by 4 bases and 11 bases, with 15 bases remaining between them. Per the germline V gene, CDR1 is SGDLS and CDR2 is YYNGEE. The CDR3 runs to 13 residues. CDR3: CASSRGREEKLFF. DNA of the CDR3: TGTGCCAGCAGCAGGGGACGAGAGGAGAAACTGTTTTTT.

The rearrangement uses TRBV7-9 and TRBJ2-7; 7 nucleotides align to TRBD2. Per germline, CDR1 SEHNR and CDR2 FQNEAQ (reference sequence). CDR3 length: 15 amino acids. V trimming: 2 bases; J trimming: 0 bases; junction bases outside the gene matches: 4. The CDR3 loop reads CASSLTSENSYEQYF. DNA for the CDR3: TGTGCCAGCAGCTTAACTAGCGAGAACTCCTACGAGCAGTACTTC.

The chain recombines TRBV6-5 with TRBJ1-4; tentative D call: TRBD1 (5 bases). The germline V gene has CDR1 MNHEY and CDR2 SVGAGI. The CDR3 covers 14 residues. V was pared by 4 bases and J by 10 bases, with 16 bases between. The CDR3 loop is CASSSSRDGGKLFF. CDR3 sequence (DNA): TGTGCCAGCAGTTCCAGCCGGGACGGTGGAAAACTGTTTTTT.

As regards this clone: This same CDR3 is encoded by further DNA sequences in the sample. V and J are TRBV28 and TRBJ2-7; no firm D call. Trimming stripped 4 bases from V and 2 bases from J, with 6 bases between. The CDR3 covers 12 residues. CDR1 MDHEN and CDR2 SYDVKM come from the germline V gene. The DNA for the CDR3 is TGTGCCAGCAGTTCGGCTACCTACGAGCAGTACTTC. It codes for CASSSATYEQYF.

This clone was found many times. This chain links TRBV5-1 with TRBJ2-1, with 7 bases fitting TRBD1. The CDR3 runs to 15 residues. CDR1 is SGHRS and CDR2 is YFSETQ in the germline V gene. V gave up 4 bases and J gave up 6 bases; unmatched junction bases: 10. DNA for the CDR3: TGCGCCAGCAGCCCCCGGACAGGTGGTACCAATGAGCAGTTCTTC. This sequence encodes CASSPRTGGTNEQFF.

Concerning this clone: One base away lies a much larger clone, so this may be a sequencing read error. The chain combines TRBV30 with TRBJ1-1; a weak D match, TRBD1 (6 bases). From germline, CDR1 is GTSNPN and CDR2 SVGIG (reference sequence). The CDR3 length is 13 residues. CDR3 DNA sequence: TGTGCCTGGAGTAGAGCCAGGGACACTGAAGCTTCCTTT. This codes for CAWSRARDTEASF. The full variable domain, with the rest looked up from reference TRBV30 and TRBJ1-1, is SQTIHQWPATLVQPVGSPLSLECTVEGTSNPNLYWYRQAAGRGLQLLFYSVGIGQISSEVPQNLSASRPQDRQFILSSKKLLLSDSGFYLCAWSRARDTEASFGQGTRLTVV.